This T cell receptor (beta chain) was obtained from a study of shared clonotypes between healthy human individuals. The wider study: Researchers assigned three CD4 naive, three CD4 memory, two CD8 naive and one CD8 memory plate to each donor.

Cells designated naive CD8 were CD45RO-negative and were positively selected for CCR7, with terminally differentiated effector memory CD45RA+ cells excluded. Adult donors, all healthy and HIV-negative, had no recent acute infections or vaccinations. The V end lost 5 bases, the J end lost 0 bases, and 2 bases lay between the germline ends. This CDR3 comprises 11 residues. Germline V CDR1 and CDR2: SGHTA, FQGTGA. A note on this clone: The antigen is unknown. A much larger clone lies a single base off, so this may be a read error.

Broader study findings: The rarefaction results pointed to incomplete sorted-subset sequencing despite large depth. The study sampled only blood, and tissue repertoires likely differ.

Repertoires were generated with immunoSEQ multiplex PCR, while TCRdb's copy carries only in-frame clones and drops some. The table records roughly 2.1 million clones, approximately 94% of them present only once. The chain combines TRBV7-3 with TRBJ2-7; D unclear. The receptor's source is a man younger than 30 in good health. Some clones in this sample may be carry-over from other donors' samples. Sequenced material: naive CD8+ T cells from PBMCs. The CDR3 DNA is TGTGCCAGCAGCGTCTCCTACGAGCAGTACTTC. This encodes CASSVSYEQYF.